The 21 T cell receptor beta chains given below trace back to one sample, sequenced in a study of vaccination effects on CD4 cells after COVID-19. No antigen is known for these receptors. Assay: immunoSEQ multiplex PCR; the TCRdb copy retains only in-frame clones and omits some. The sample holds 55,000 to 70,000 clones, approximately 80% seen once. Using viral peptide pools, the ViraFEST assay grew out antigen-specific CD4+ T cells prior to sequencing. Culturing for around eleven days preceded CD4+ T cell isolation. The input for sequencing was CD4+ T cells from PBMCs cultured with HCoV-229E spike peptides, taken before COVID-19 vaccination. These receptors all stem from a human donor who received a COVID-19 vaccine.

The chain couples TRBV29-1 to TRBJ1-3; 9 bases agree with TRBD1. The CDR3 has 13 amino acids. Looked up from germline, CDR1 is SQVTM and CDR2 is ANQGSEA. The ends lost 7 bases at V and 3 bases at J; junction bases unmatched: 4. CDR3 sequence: CSAGQGNGNTIYF. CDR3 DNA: TGCAGCGCGGGACAGGGAAATGGAAACACCATATATTTT.

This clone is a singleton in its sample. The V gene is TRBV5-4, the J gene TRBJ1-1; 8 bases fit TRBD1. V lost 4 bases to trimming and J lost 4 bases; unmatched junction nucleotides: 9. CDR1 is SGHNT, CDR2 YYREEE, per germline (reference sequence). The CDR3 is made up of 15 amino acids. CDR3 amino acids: CASSPGQGGTTEAFF. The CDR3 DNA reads TGTGCCAGCAGCCCCGGACAGGGTGGGACCACTGAAGCTTTCTTT.

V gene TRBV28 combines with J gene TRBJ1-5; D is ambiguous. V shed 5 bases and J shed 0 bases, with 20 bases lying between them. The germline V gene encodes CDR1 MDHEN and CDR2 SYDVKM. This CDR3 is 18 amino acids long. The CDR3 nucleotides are TGTGCCAGCAGTGGAAGTTCGGCCAGCTCATATAGCAATCAGCCCCAGCATTTT. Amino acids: CASSGSSASSYSNQPQHF.

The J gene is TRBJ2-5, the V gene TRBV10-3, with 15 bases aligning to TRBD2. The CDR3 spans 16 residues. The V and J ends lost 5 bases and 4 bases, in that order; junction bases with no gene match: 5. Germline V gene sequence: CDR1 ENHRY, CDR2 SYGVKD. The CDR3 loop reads CAISWTSGGAGETQYF. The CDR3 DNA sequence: TGTGCCATCAGTTGGACTAGCGGGGGGGCAGGAGAGACCCAGTACTTC.

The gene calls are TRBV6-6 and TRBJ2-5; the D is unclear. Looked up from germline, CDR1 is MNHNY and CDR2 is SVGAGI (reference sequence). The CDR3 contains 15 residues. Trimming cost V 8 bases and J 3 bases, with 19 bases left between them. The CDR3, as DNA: TGTGCCAGCCGTTTCCAGGCCCTCCCGGAAGAGACCCAGTACTTC. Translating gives CASRFQALPEETQYF.

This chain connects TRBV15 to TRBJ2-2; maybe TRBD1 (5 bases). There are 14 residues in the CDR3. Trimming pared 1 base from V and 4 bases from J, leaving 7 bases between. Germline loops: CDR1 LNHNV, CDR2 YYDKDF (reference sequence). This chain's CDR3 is CATSRAGSTGELFF. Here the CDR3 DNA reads TGTGCCACCAGCAGAGCAGGGTCCACCGGGGAGCTGTTTTTT.

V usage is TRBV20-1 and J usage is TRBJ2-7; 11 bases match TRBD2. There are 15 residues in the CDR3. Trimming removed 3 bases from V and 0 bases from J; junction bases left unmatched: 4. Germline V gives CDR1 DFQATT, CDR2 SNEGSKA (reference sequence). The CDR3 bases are TGCAGTGCTAGTGAGACTAGCGGGGCCTCCTACGAGCAGTACGTC. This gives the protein CSASETSGASYEQYV.

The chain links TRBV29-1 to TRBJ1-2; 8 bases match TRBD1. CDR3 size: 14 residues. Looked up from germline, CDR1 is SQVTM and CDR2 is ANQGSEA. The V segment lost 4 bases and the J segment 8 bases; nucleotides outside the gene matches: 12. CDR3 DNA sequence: TGCAGCGTTGTTTTCTCGGCAGGGGGCGGGGGCTACACCTTC. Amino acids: CSVVFSAGGGGYTF.

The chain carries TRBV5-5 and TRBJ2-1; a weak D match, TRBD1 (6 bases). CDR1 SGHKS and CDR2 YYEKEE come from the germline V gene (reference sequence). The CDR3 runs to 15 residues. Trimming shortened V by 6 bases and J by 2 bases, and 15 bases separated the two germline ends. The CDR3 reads CASNLQGNTYNEQFF. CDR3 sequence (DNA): TGTGCCAGCAACTTACAGGGAAATACCTACAATGAGCAGTTCTTC.

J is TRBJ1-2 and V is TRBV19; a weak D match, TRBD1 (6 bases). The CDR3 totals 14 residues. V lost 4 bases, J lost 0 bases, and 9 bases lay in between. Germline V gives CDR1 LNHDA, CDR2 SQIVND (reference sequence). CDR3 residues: CASSTGQSNYGYTF. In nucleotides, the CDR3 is TGTGCCAGTAGTACCGGACAGTCTAACTATGGCTACACCTTC.

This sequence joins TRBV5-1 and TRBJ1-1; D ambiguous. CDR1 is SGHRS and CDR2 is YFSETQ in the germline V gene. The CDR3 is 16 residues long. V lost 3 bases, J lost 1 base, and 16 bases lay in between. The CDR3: CASSSQTVDGNTEAFF. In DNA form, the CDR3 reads TGCGCCAGCAGCTCCCAAACCGTCGACGGGAACACTGAAGCTTTCTTT.

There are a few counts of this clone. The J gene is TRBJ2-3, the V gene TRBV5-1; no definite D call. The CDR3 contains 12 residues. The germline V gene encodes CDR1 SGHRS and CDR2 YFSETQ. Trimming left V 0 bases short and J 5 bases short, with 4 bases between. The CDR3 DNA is TGCGCCAGCAGCTTGGAAGGAGATACGCAGTATTTT. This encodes CASSLEGDTQYF. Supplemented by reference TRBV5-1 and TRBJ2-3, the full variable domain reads KAGVTQTPRYLIKTRGQQVTLSCSPISGHRSVSWYQQTPGQGLQFLFEYFSETQRNKGNFPGRFSGRQFSNSRSEMNVSTLELGDSALYLCASSLEGDTQYFGPGTRLTVL.

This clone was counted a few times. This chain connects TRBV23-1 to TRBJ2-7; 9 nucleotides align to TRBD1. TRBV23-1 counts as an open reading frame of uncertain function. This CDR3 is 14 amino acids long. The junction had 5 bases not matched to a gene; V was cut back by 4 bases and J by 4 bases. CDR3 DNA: TGCGCCAGCAGTCCACAGGGGGCCTCTTACGAGCAGTACGTC. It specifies CASSPQGASYEQYV.

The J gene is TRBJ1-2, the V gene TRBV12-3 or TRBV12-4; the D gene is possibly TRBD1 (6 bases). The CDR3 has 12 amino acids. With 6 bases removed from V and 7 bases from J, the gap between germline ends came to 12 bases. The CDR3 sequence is CASRGGARGYTF. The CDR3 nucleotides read TGTGCCAGCAGAGGGGGGGCACGTGGCTACACCTTC.

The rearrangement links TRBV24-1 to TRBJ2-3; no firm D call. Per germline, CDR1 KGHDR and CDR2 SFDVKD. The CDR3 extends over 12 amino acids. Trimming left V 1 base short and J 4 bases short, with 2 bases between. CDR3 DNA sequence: TGTGCCACCAGTGATTTCCCAGATACGCAGTATTTT. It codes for CATSDFPDTQYF.

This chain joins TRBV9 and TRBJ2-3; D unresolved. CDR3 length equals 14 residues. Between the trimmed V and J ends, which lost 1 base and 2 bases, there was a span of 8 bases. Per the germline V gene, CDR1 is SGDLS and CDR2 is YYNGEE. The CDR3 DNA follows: TGTGCCAGCAGCGTAATGATGCCCACAGATACGCAGTATTTT. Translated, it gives CASSVMMPTDTQYF.

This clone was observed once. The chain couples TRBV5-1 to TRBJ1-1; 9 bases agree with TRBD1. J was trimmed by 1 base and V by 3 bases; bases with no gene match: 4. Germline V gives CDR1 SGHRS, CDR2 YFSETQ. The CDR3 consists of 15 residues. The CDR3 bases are TGCGCCAGCAGCTCGTCGACAGGGGGGAACACTGAAGCTTTCTTT. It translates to CASSSSTGGNTEAFF. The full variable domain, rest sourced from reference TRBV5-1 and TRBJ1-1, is KAGVTQTPRYLIKTRGQQVTLSCSPISGHRSVSWYQQTPGQGLQFLFEYFSETQRNKGNFPGRFSGRQFSNSRSEMNVSTLELGDSALYLCASSSSTGGNTEAFFGQGTRLTVV.

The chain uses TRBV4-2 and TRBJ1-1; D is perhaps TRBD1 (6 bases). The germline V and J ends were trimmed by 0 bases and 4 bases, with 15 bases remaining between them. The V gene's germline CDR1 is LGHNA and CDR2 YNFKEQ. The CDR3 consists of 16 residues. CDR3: CASSQEGGGSITEAFF. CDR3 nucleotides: TGTGCCAGCAGCCAAGAAGGGGGGGGCTCGATCACTGAAGCTTTCTTT.

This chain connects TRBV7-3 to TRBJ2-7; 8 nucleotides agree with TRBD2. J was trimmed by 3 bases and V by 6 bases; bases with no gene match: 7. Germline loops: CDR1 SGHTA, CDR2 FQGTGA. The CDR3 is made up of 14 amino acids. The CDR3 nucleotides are TGTGCCAGCAGACGCCGGGGGGGTCGCTACGAGCAGTACGTC. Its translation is CASRRRGGRYEQYV.

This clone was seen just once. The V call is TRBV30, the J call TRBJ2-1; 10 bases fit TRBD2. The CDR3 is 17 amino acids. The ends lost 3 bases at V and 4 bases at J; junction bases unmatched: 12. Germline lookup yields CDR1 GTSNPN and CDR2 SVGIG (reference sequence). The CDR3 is CAWSERSGGTMYNEQFF. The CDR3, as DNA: TGTGCCTGGAGCGAACGTAGCGGGGGGACCATGTACAATGAGCAGTTCTTC.

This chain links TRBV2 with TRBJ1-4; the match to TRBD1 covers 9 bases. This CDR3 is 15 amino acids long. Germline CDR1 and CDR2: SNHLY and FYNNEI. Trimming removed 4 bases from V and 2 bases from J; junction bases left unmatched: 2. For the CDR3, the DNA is TGTGCCAGCAGTGTACAGGGGGCGACTAATGAAAAACTGTTTTTT. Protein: CASSVQGATNEKLFF.